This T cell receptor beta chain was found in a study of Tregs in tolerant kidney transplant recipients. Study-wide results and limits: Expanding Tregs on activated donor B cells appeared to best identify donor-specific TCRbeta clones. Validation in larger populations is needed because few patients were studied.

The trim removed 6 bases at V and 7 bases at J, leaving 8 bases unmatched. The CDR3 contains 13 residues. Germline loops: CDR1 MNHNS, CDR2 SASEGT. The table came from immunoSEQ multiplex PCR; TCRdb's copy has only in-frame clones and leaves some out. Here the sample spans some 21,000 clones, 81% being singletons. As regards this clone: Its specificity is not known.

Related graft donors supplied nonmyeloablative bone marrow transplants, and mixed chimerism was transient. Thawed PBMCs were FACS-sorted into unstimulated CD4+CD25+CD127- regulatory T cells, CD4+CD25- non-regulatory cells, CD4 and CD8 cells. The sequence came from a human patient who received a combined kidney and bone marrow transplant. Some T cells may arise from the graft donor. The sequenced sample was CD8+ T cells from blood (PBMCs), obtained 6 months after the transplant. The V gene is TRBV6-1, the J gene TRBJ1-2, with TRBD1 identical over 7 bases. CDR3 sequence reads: CASREGASGGYTF. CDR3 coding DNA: TGTGCCAGCAGGGAGGGGGCGAGTGGTGGCTACACCTTC.